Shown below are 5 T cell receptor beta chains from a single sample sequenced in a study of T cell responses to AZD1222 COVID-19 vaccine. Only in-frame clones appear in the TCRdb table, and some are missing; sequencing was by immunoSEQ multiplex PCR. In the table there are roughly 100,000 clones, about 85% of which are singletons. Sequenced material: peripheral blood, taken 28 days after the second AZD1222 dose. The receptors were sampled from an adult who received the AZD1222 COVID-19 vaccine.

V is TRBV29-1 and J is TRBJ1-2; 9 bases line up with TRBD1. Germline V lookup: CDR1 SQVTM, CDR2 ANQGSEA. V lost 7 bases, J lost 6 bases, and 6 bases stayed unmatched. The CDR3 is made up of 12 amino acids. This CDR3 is CSGKQGAHGYTF. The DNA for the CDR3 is TGCAGCGGAAAACAGGGGGCGCATGGCTACACCTTC. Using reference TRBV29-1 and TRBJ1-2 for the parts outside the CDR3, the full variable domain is SAVISQKPSRDICQRGTSLTIQCQVDSQVTMMFWYRQQPGQSLTLIATANQGSEATYESGFVIDKFPISRPNLTFSTLTVSNMSPEDSSIYLCSGKQGAHGYTFGSGTRLTVV.

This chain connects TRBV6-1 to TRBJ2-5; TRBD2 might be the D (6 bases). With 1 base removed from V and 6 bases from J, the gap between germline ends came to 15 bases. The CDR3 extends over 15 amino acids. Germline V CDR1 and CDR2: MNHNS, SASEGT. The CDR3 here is CASSEGAGIWQTQYF. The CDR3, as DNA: TGTGCCAGCAGTGAAGGTGCGGGGATCTGGCAGACCCAGTACTTC.

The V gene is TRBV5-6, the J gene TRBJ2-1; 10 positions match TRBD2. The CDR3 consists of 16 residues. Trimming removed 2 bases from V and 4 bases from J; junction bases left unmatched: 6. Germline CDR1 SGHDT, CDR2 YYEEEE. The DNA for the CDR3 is TGTGCCAGCAGCTTACCAGCGGGAGGGCCGTACAATGAGCAGTTCTTC. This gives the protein CASSLPAGGPYNEQFF.

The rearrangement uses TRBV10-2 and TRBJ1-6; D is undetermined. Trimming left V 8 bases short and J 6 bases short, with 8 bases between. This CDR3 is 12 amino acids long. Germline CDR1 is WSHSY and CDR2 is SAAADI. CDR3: CASYGRNSPLHF. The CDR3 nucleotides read TGCGCCAGCTATGGGCGTAATTCACCCCTCCACTTT.

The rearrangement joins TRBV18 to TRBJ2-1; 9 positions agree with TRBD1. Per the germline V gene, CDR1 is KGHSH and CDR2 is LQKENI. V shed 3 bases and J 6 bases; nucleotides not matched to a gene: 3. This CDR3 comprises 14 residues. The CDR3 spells CASSPDRGSNEQFF. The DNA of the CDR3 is TGTGCCAGCTCACCGGACAGGGGTAGCAATGAGCAGTTCTTC.